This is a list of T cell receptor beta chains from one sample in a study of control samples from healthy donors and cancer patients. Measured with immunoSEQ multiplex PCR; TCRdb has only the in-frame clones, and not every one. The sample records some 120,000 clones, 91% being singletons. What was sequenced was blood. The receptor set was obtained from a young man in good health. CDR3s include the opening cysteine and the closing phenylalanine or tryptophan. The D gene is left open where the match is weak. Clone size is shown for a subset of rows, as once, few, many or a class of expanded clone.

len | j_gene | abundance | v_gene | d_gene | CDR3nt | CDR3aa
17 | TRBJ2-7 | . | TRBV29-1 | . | TGCAGCGTTGAAGCATACCTCAGGGAGCCCCCCCACTACGAGCAGTACTTC | CSVEAYLREPPHYEQYF
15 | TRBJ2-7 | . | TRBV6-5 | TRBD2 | TGTGCCAGCAGAGTGGGACTAGCGGGGGGACTCGAGCAGTACTTC | CASRVGLAGGLEQYF
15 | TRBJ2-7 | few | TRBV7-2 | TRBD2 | TGTGCCAGCAGCTTAGCGATACAGCGGGGGTACGAGCAGTACTTC | CASSLAIQRGYEQYF
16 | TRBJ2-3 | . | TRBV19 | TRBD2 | TGTGCCAGTAACCAGCGGGGGGCCGGAAACACAGATACGCAGTATTTT | CASNQRGAGNTDTQYF
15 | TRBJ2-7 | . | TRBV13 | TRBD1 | TGTGCCAGCAGCACTTTCCGGGACAGATCCTACGAGCAGTACTTC | CASSTFRDRSYEQYF
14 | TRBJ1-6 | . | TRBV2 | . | TGTGCCAGCCGTGACAGTTACGGGGACTCACCCCTCCACTTT | CASRDSYGDSPLHF
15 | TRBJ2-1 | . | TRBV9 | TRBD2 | TGTGCCAGCAGCGTAGGACTAGCGGCTTACAATGAGCAGTTCTTC | CASSVGLAAYNEQFF
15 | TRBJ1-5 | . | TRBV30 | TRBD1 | TGTGCCTGGAGTGTACGAGACAGGGTCGGTCAGCCCCAGCATTTT | CAWSVRDRVGQPQHF
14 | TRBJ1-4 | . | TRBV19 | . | TGTGCCAGTAGTGCGGGACGGAGGAATGAAAAACTGTTTTTT | CASSAGRRNEKLFF
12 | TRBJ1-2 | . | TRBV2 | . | TGTGCCAGCAGTGAAGAAGGGTTGGGCTACACCTTC | CASSEEGLGYTF
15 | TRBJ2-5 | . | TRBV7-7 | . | TGTGCCAGCAGCCCAGGGACCGAGGGGCGAGAGACCCAGTACTTC | CASSPGTEGRETQYF
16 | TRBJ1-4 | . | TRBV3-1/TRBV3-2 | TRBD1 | TGTGCCAGCAGCCAAGATCTTGCAGGGGGCTATGAAAAACTGTTTTTT | CASSQDLAGGYEKLFF
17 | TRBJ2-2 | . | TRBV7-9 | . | TGTGCCAGCAGCTTAACCGCGGGAAGGGGGTACACCGGGGAGCTGTTTTTT | CASSLTAGRGYTGELFF
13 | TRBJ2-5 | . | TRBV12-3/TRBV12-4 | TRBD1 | TGTGCCAGCATTAGACAGGGGGGGGAGACCCAGTACTTC | CASIRQGGETQYF
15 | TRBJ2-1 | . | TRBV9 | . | TGTGCCAGCAGCGTGAGGGGGGGTTCCTACAATGAGCAGTTCTTC | CASSVRGGSYNEQFF
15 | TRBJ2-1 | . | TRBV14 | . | TGTGCCAGCAGCCCCCGGCCGCCCACCTACAATGAGCAGTTCTTC | CASSPRPPTYNEQFF
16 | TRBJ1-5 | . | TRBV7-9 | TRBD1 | TGTGCCAGCAGCTTAGAGCGGGACAGGAATAATCAGCCCCAGCATTTT | CASSLERDRNNQPQHF
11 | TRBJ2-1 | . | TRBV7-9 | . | TGTGCCAGCAGCTTTTCCGATGAGCAGTTCTTC | CASSFSDEQFF
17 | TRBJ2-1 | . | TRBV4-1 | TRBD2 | TGCGCCAGCAGCCAGCCGAGACTAGCGGGGGAAGTTAATGAGCAGTTCTTC | CASSQPRLAGEVNEQFF
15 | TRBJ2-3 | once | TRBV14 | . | TGTGCCAGCAGCCCCCAGTTGGGAAGCACAGATACGCAGTATTTT | CASSPQLGSTDTQYF
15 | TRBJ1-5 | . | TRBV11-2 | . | TGTGCCAGCAGCTTAGATTTTGGAGGGCATCAGCCCCAGCATTTT | CASSLDFGGHQPQHF
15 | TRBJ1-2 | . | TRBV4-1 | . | TGCGCCAGCAGCCAAGATCCAAAAGGGTTGTATGGCTACACCTTC | CASSQDPKGLYGYTF
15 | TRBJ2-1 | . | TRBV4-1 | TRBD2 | TGCGCCAGCAGCCAAGAGGGACTAGGTAAGCCTCGGCAGTTCTTC | CASSQEGLGKPRQFF
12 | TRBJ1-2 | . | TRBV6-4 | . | TGTGCCAGCAGTGATGGCTATCGGGGCTACACCTTC | CASSDGYRGYTF
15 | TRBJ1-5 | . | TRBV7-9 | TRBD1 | TGTGCCAGCAGCTCGGAGGACAGGCGTAATCAGCCCCAGCATTTT | CASSSEDRRNQPQHF
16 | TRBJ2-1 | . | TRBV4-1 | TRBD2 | TGCGCCAGCAGCCTCACCGGGGGGGCCGAATACAATGAGCAGTTCTTC | CASSLTGGAEYNEQFF
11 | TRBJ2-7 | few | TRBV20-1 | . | TGCAGTGCTAGTGAAGAGTACGAGCAGTACTTC | CSASEEYEQYF
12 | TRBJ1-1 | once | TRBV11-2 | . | TGTGCCAGCAGCTTAGGTGAGACTGAGACTTTCTTT | CASSLGETETFF
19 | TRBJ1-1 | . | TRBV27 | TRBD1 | TGTGCCAGCAGTTTTGACCCGGGACAGGTCTTAAGGTTGAACACTGAAGCTTTCTTT | CASSFDPGQVLRLNTEAFF
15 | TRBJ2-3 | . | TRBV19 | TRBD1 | TGTGCCAGTACCGACAGGGCCTCTAGCACAGATACGCAGTATTTT | CASTDRASSTDTQYF
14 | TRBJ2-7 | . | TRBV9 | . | TGTGCCAGCAGCCTCCGGGACTCCTCCTACGAGCAGTACTTC | CASSLRDSSYEQYF
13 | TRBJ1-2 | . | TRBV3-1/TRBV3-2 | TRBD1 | TGTGCCAGCAGCTCCAGGGGGGTGCGCGGCTACACCTTC | CASSSRGVRGYTF
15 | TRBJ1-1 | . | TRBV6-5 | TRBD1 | TGTGCCAGCAGTTACTCTAACACAGGGGGGACTGAAGCTTTCTTT | CASSYSNTGGTEAFF
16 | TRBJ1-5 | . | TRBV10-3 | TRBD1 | TGTGCCATCAGTGCTGGACAGGGGGCTGGGAATCAGCCCCAGCATTTT | CAISAGQGAGNQPQHF
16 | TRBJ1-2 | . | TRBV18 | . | TGTGCCAGCTCACCAATTGCAGGGAGAGCTAACTATGGCTACACCTTC | CASSPIAGRANYGYTF
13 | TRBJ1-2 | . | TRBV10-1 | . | TGCGCCCATGACAGGTCTCGGGGCTATGGCTACACCTTC | CAHDRSRGYGYTF
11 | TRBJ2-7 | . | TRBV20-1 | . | TGCAGTGCTAGGGTAAACTACGAGCAGTACTTC | CSARVNYEQYF
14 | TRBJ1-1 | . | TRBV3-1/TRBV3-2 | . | TGTGCCAGCAGCAATGGACAGATTAACACTGAAGCTTTCTTT | CASSNGQINTEAFF
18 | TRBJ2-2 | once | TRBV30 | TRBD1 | TGTGCCTGGAGCCCCCCCCTCTGGGGGACAGCAAACACCGGGGAGCTGTTTTTT | CAWSPPLWGTANTGELFF
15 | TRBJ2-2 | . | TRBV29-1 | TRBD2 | TGCAGCGCCGGGACTAGCGGGACAAGCACCGGGGAGCTGTTTTTT | CSAGTSGTSTGELFF
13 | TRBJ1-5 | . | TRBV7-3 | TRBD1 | TGTGCCAGCAGCCTCACAGGGGGTCAGCCCCAGCATTTT | CASSLTGGQPQHF
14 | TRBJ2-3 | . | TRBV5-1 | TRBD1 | TGCGCCAGCAGCTTGGGACAGGGAGCAGATACGCAGTATTTT | CASSLGQGADTQYF
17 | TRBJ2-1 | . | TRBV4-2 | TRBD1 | TGTGCCAGCAGCCAAGACTTGACAGGGGATTTCAGGAATGAGCAGTTCTTC | CASSQDLTGDFRNEQFF
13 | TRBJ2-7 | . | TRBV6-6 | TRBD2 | TGTGCCACACGGAGCCTAGCGGTTTGGGAGCAGTACTTC | CATRSLAVWEQYF